This T cell receptor (beta chain) was obtained from a study of graft-versus-host responses after intestinal transplantation. Looking at the study overall: Transplant types were multivisceral, liver-intestinal, or isolated intestinal. Recipients uniformly received anti-thymocyte globulin induction, followed by tacrolimus and steroids for three to four years. Study results and limitations: Early HvG declines after transplant were associated with peak circulating GvH clone levels. Detection of GvH clones occurred in recipient marrow, and some had their first appearance in ileum or blood.

Assay used: immunoSEQ multiplex PCR; TCRdb lists only in-frame clones, some missing. The sample consists of 98,000 or so clones, around 86% of them appearing once. Turning to this clone: No antigen is known for it.

The germline V gene encodes CDR1 ENHRY and CDR2 SYGVKD. Trimming cost V 7 bases and J 4 bases, with 21 bases left between them. This CDR3 is built from 16 residues. The V call is TRBV10-3, the J call TRBJ2-3, with D possibly being TRBD2 (6 bases). Sample: PBMCs, taken 255 days after intestinal transplant. This TCR was sampled from a human patient who received an intestinal transplant, so some T cells may come from the graft donor. The CDR3 nucleotides are TGTGCCATCAATGGCGGGACGGGAGATCTCCCAGATACGCAGTATTTT. Encoded protein: CAINGGTGDLPDTQYF.